Listed below are T cell receptor beta chains from one sample, sequenced in a study of blood T cell repertoires in COVID-19. Generated by immunoSEQ multiplex PCR, the TCRdb table keeps only in-frame clones and is missing some. Altogether some 170,000 clones are present, around nine tenths being singletons, with the ten largest covering under 15%. Sequencing used peripheral blood. Receptor source: a woman aged 70 to 79 with COVID-19, enrolled during active disease. CDR3s leave out the opening cysteine and the closing phenylalanine or tryptophan.

j_gene: TRBJ1-1
v_gene: TRBV10-3
CDR3aa: AIRTGSNTEAF

j_gene: TRBJ1-1
v_gene: TRBV30
CDR3aa: AWSQVGGLTEAF

j_gene: TRBJ2-5
v_gene: TRBV19
CDR3aa: ASSITGQETQY

j_gene: TRBJ1-2
v_gene: TRBV3-1/TRBV3-2
CDR3aa: ASSPGSYGYT

j_gene: TRBJ1-2
v_gene: TRBV19
CDR3aa: ASSIAEVGYT

j_gene: TRBJ2-1
v_gene: TRBV13
CDR3aa: ASSLSGSNNEQF

j_gene: TRBJ2-3
v_gene: TRBV12-3/TRBV12-4
CDR3aa: ASKWGEDTQY

j_gene: TRBJ2-4
v_gene: TRBV15
CDR3aa: ATHGLAGEGIQY

j_gene: TRBJ2-4
v_gene: TRBV4-1
CDR3aa: ASSHGLAVAKNIQY

j_gene: TRBJ2-7
v_gene: TRBV19
CDR3aa: ASSRDTWGYEQY

j_gene: TRBJ2-7
v_gene: TRBV9
CDR3aa: ASSVNTVSYEQY

j_gene: TRBJ1-6
v_gene: TRBV19
CDR3aa: ASSPTGSSSPLH

j_gene: TRBJ2-2
v_gene: TRBV5-1
CDR3aa: ASSLGQVNTGELF

j_gene: TRBJ1-5
v_gene: TRBV5-5
CDR3aa: ASSLDSYSGQPQH

j_gene: TRBJ2-5
v_gene: TRBV11-2
CDR3aa: ASSLDGGDQETQY

j_gene: TRBJ2-3
v_gene: TRBV6-6
CDR3aa: ASSYSPGGSTDTQY

j_gene: TRBJ1-5
v_gene: TRBV29-1
CDR3aa: SGGQGRDQPQH

j_gene: TRBJ2-7
v_gene: TRBV7-2
CDR3aa: ASSSNRGPLSEQY

j_gene: TRBJ2-1
v_gene: TRBV9
CDR3aa: ASSRGAGESEQF